This entry is about one T cell receptor (beta chain). What it binds is not known. This record belongs to a study of vaccination and CD4 T cells after COVID-19. On the study more broadly: Every participant was given two doses of BNT162b2 or mRNA-1273 vaccine.

General study points: Early post-infection timepoints were missing, and relatively few convalescent patients were studied. Researchers report that a median 86.3% of reactive clones in convalescent patients surfaced only post-vaccination. Spike mono-reactivity was found in 304 of 307 vaccine-specific clones from convalescent patients.

Specified treatment: approximately nine-day PBMC culture with coronavirus spike peptide pools or control peptides (ViraFEST assay). Cultured CD4+ T cell DNA underwent sequencing with the Oncomine TCR Beta short-read assay. Via MiXCR, TCRdb re-called the PCR reads, giving one row per CDR3 protein. The sample has around 20,000 distinct CDR3 sequences; 55% to 60% are singletons. This CDR3 has 14 residues. The V and J ends lost 4 bases and 5 bases, in that order; junction bases with no gene match: 7. Looked up from germline, CDR1 is LNHNV and CDR2 is YYDKDF (reference sequence). The clonotype comes from a human donor who had recovered from COVID-19. Sequences were derived from CD4+ T cells from blood, cultured in vitro, sampled after SARS-CoV-2 vaccination. The chain combines TRBV15 with TRBJ2-7; 8 nucleotides match TRBD1. The CDR3 sequence is CATSTRTGSHEQYF. The CDR3 nucleotides read TGTGCCACCAGCACCCGGACAGGGAGCCACGAGCAGTACTTC.